This TCR beta chain was sequenced in a study of blood T cell repertoires in COVID-19. Study information: The United States, Italy and Spain supplied acute and convalescent COVID-19 samples. The analysed material was cDNA or gDNA that came from T cells, B-cell-depleted T cells, or PBMCs.

The CDR3 is 15 amino acids. The germline gives CDR1 LNHDA, CDR2 SQIVND (reference sequence). Deletions cut 3 bases from V and 4 bases from J, with 15 bases between. Authors' processing steps: Scientists estimated how many nucleated cells there were by amplifying reference gene primers. Sequenced by immunoSEQ multiplex PCR; TCRdb stores in-frame clones only, minus some. That table supplies the V and J calls and clone size; D and trimming were determined from the DNA. The table has roughly 250,000 clones, about 90% seen once; the top ten hold 3.7%. The TCR originated in a woman between 40 and 50 years old with acute or convalescent COVID-19. The chain links TRBV19 to TRBJ1-1, with D perhaps TRBD1 (5 bases). Material for sequencing was peripheral blood. The CDR3 bases are TGTGCCAGTAGTATCGGCAGGGTGGGTTCCACTGAAGCTTTCTTT. This encodes CASSIGRVGSTEAFF.